These 30 T cell receptor beta chains came from one sample sequenced in a study of shared clonotypes between healthy human individuals. Clones were read by immunoSEQ multiplex PCR, and TCRdb kept only the in-frame ones, dropping some. The sample has approximately 470,000 clones, around 73% seen once. Sequencing was performed on PBMCs. These receptors all come from a woman aged 40 to 50 in good health. Some clones in this sample may be carry-over from other donors' samples.

J is TRBJ1-1 and V is TRBV18; perhaps TRBD1 as D (5 bases). Germline V gene data show CDR1 as KGHSH and CDR2 as LQKENI. V was pared by 4 bases and J by 3 bases, with 9 bases between. The CDR3 runs to 13 residues. The CDR3 region has the DNA TGTGCCAGCTCACTGACAGAGGACACTGAAGCTTTCTTT. It yields the protein CASSLTEDTEAFF.

This chain joins TRBV7-6 and TRBJ1-2; no firm D call. The germline gives CDR1 SGHVS, CDR2 FNYEAQ. Trimming pared 5 bases from V and 4 bases from J, leaving 20 bases between. The CDR3 is made up of 16 amino acids. The CDR3 bases are TGTGCCAGCAGCCCCGCCGGGAGTGGCTGGGGCTATGGCTACACCTTC. Translation gives CASSPAGSGWGYGYTF.

The chain joins TRBV7-9 to TRBJ1-2; D not certain. CDR1 is SEHNR and CDR2 is FQNEAQ in the germline V gene (reference sequence). The CDR3 is 15 amino acids. Trimming cost V 2 bases and J 3 bases, with 13 bases left between them. CDR3 sequence reads: CASSLRGNRYYGYTF. For the CDR3, the DNA is TGTGCCAGCAGCTTACGCGGCAACCGTTACTATGGCTACACCTTC.

The chain recombines TRBV7-3 with TRBJ2-2, with 8 nucleotides matching TRBD1. This CDR3 region has 16 residues. V trimming: 1 base; J trimming: 7 bases; junction bases outside the gene matches: 8. CDR1 and CDR2 from the germline V gene are SGHTA and FQGTGA. CDR3 bases: TGTGCCAGCAGCTTAATAGCGACAGGGGATCTCGGGGAGCTGTTTTTT. Translating it yields CASSLIATGDLGELFF. Full variable domain (missing parts from reference TRBV7-3 and TRBJ2-2): GAGVSQTPSNKVTEKGKYVELRCDPISGHTALYWYRQSLGQGPEFLIYFQGTGAADDSGLPNDRFFAVRPEGSVSTLKIQRTERGDSAVYLCASSLIATGDLGELFFGEGSRLTVL.

In nucleotides, the CDR3 is TGTGCCAGCAGTCTTACAGGGGCCTATGGCTACACCTTC. As protein: CASSLTGAYGYTF. The V call is TRBV6-5, the J call TRBJ1-2, with 7 bases that match TRBD1. V shed 5 bases, J shed 4 bases, and the junction held 4 bases outside the gene matches. Germline assignment: CDR1 MNHEY and CDR2 SVGAGI. The CDR3 extends over 13 amino acids.

V is TRBV15 and J is TRBJ2-1; possible D gene TRBD2, 5 bases. Germline CDR1 and CDR2: LNHNV and YYDKDF (reference sequence). The CDR3 runs 15 residues. Deletions cut 0 bases from V and 0 bases from J, with 6 bases between. This CDR3 is CATSREGSSYNEQFF. The CDR3 DNA is TGTGCCACCAGCAGAGAGGGGAGCTCCTACAATGAGCAGTTCTTC.

The V call is TRBV11-2, the J call TRBJ2-1, with D possibly TRBD2 on 6 matching bases. Per the germline V gene, CDR1 is SGHAT and CDR2 is FQNNGV. Trimming pared 1 base from V and 7 bases from J, leaving 14 bases between. The CDR3 covers 15 residues. CDR3 sequence (DNA): TGTGCCAGCAGCTTAGTAGGGACTCGAAGAAATGAGCAGTTCTTC. This sequence encodes CASSLVGTRRNEQFF.

The chain uses TRBV27 and TRBJ2-2, with a possible D match to TRBD2 (7 bases). Trimming took 7 bases from V and 4 from J, leaving 13 bases between them. The CDR3 totals 14 residues. Germline loops: CDR1 MNHEY, CDR2 SMNVEV (reference sequence). CDR3 protein: CASTGGGGTGELFF. The CDR3 DNA is TGTGCCAGCACCGGAGGGGGGGGCACCGGGGAGCTGTTTTTT.

The rearrangement joins TRBV5-1 to TRBJ2-2; TRBD2 aligns across 11 bases. Trimming took 4 bases from V and 3 from J; bases not matched to a gene: 8. The CDR3 length is 17 residues. Germline-derived CDR1 and CDR2 are SGHRS and YFSETQ. The CDR3 loop is CASSPSGTSGDTGELFF. DNA for the CDR3: TGCGCCAGCAGCCCGTCCGGGACTAGCGGAGACACCGGGGAGCTGTTTTTT.

The rearrangement joins TRBV18 to TRBJ1-5; the match to TRBD1 covers 9 bases. The germline V gene has CDR1 KGHSH and CDR2 LQKENI. The CDR3 is 15 amino acids. J lost 5 bases, V lost 5 bases, and 7 bases had no gene match. The CDR3 nucleotides read TGTGCCAGCTCAAGGACAGGGGCTAAGGATCAGCCCCAGCATTTT. This encodes CASSRTGAKDQPQHF.

This rearrangement joins TRBV5-1 to TRBJ2-5, with TRBD1 identical over 8 bases. The CDR3 sequence is 14 residues long. V gave up 3 bases and J gave up 2 bases; unmatched junction bases: 3. Germline CDR1 SGHRS, CDR2 YFSETQ. DNA for the CDR3: TGCGCCAGCAGCTCACAGGGGGGACAAGAGACCCAGTACTTC. Protein product: CASSSQGGQETQYF. Based on the CDR3 plus reference TRBV5-1 and TRBJ2-5, the full variable domain is KAGVTQTPRYLIKTRGQQVTLSCSPISGHRSVSWYQQTPGQGLQFLFEYFSETQRNKGNFPGRFSGRQFSNSRSEMNVSTLELGDSALYLCASSSQGGQETQYFGPGTRLLVL.

The chain combines TRBV4-1 with TRBJ2-7; D uncertain. V lost 2 bases, J lost 6 bases, and 11 bases lay in between. This CDR3 is built from 13 residues. CDR1 MGHRA and CDR2 YSYEKL come from the germline V gene. In DNA form, the CDR3 reads TGCGCCAGCAGCCAAAGGGTGGAGAGCGAGCAGTACTTC. It yields the protein CASSQRVESEQYF.

This clone was seen a few times. The J gene is TRBJ2-7, the V gene TRBV7-9; the match to TRBD2 covers 9 bases. This CDR3 comprises 15 residues. Trimming took 5 bases from V and 2 from J; bases not matched to a gene: 7. The germline V gene has CDR1 SEHNR and CDR2 FQNEAQ (reference sequence). CDR3 bases: TGTGCCAGCAGCCCCGAGGCTAGCGGGGCCTACGAGCAGTACTTC. Its protein product is CASSPEASGAYEQYF.

A remark on this clone: The same CDR3 arises from other DNA sequences in this sample as well. This chain's CDR3 is CAWSVNTGELFF. The CDR3 coding sequence is TGTGCCTGGAGTGTAAACACCGGGGAGCTGTTTTTT. The chain has TRBV30 and TRBJ2-2; D unresolved. V was trimmed by 0 bases and J by 2 bases, leaving 1 base between them. Germline assignment: CDR1 GTSNPN and CDR2 SVGIG (reference sequence). The CDR3 runs 12 residues.

Note on this clone: Just one base apart from a much larger clone, this may be a read error. The V gene is TRBV20-1, the J gene TRBJ2-7; D is uncertain. V lost 2 bases and J 2 bases, leaving 4 bases between the germline ends. This CDR3 is built from 11 residues. Germline CDR1 and CDR2: DFQATT and SNEGSKA (reference sequence). The CDR3, as DNA: TGCAGTGCTAGAAGAACCTACGAGCAGTACTTC. Its translation is CSARRTYEQYF.

The V gene is TRBV5-6, the J gene TRBJ2-5; 7 bases match TRBD2. This CDR3 region has 17 residues. J was trimmed by 5 bases and V by 0 bases; bases with no gene match: 13. Germline assignment: CDR1 SGHDT and CDR2 YYEEEE. CDR3 amino acids: CASSLGSGRVKWETQYF. The CDR3 DNA reads as TGTGCCAGCAGCTTGGGATCAGGGAGGGTAAAGTGGGAGACCCAGTACTTC.

The genes are TRBV7-8 and TRBJ2-2, with D unresolved. CDR3 size: 16 residues. Trimming took 2 bases from V and 5 from J, leaving 15 bases between them. Germline assignment: CDR1 SGHVS and CDR2 FQNEAQ. The CDR3 sequence: CASSLRRSGVTGELFF. The CDR3 nucleotides read TGTGCCAGCAGCTTACGAAGGTCTGGGGTGACCGGGGAGCTGTTTTTT.

Here the CDR3 DNA reads TGCGCCACCAAGGACCAGTACTTC. Translating it yields CATKDQYF. This chain connects TRBV10-1 to TRBJ2-5; D gene ambiguous. The CDR3 length is 8 residues. V shed 10 bases and J shed 10 bases, with 7 bases lying between them. Germline V gene lookup returns CDR1 WNHNN and CDR2 SYGVQD (reference sequence).

This chain uses TRBV7-8 with TRBJ2-2; D unresolved. The CDR3 runs 16 residues. CDR1 SGHVS and CDR2 FQNEAQ come from the germline V gene. Trimming removed 0 bases from V and 1 base from J, with 9 bases in between. This CDR3 is CASSLARARNTGELFF. The CDR3 DNA is TGTGCCAGCAGCTTAGCCAGAGCGAGGAACACCGGGGAGCTGTTTTTT.

The CDR3 sequence is CASIPGLAAWPSGANVLTF. DNA for the CDR3: TGTGCCAGCATTCCCGGACTAGCGGCTTGGCCGTCTGGGGCCAACGTCCTGACTTTC. The chain couples TRBV28 to TRBJ2-6; TRBD2 aligns across 10 bases. J lost 1 base, V lost 7 bases, and 13 bases had no gene match. There are 19 residues in the CDR3. Germline V lookup: CDR1 MDHEN, CDR2 SYDVKM. Together with reference TRBV28 and TRBJ2-6, the CDR3 gives the full variable domain: DVKVTQSSRYLVKRTGEKVFLECVQDMDHENMFWYRQDPGLGLRLIYFSYDVKMKEKGDIPEGYSVSREKKERFSLILESASTNQTSMYLCASIPGLAAWPSGANVLTFGAGSRLTVL.

V and J are TRBV28 and TRBJ2-7, with 12 bases aligning to TRBD1. J was trimmed by 2 bases and V by 4 bases; bases with no gene match: 12. The germline V gene has CDR1 MDHEN and CDR2 SYDVKM. This CDR3 has 18 residues. The CDR3 DNA reads TGTGCCAGCAGTTCACAAATCTGGGACAGGGGGCGCCCCTACGAGCAGTACTTC. Residues: CASSSQIWDRGRPYEQYF. The variable domain in full, with the rest retrieved from reference TRBV28 and TRBJ2-7, is DVKVTQSSRYLVKRTGEKVFLECVQDMDHENMFWYRQDPGLGLRLIYFSYDVKMKEKGDIPEGYSVSREKKERFSLILESASTNQTSMYLCASSSQIWDRGRPYEQYFGPGTRLTVT.

V gene TRBV11-2 combines with J gene TRBJ1-1; tentative D call: TRBD1 (5 bases). The length of the CDR3 is 14 residues. Germline assignment: CDR1 SGHAT and CDR2 FQNNGV. The V end was cut by 2 bases, the J end by 4 bases, with 11 bases between. CDR3 coding DNA: TGTGCCAGCAGCTTATCGCCCGGGGCCACTGAAGCTTTCTTT. Protein sequence: CASSLSPGATEAFF. Looking up the rest from reference TRBV11-2 and TRBJ1-1 gives the full variable domain: EAGVAQSPRYKIIEKRQSVAFWCNPISGHATLYWYQQILGQGPKLLIQFQNNGVVDDSQLPKDRFSAERLKGVDSTLKIQPAKLEDSAVYLCASSLSPGATEAFFGQGTRLTVV.

This clone was seen just once. The CDR3 does not end in the conserved phenylalanine or tryptophan, so this is likely a read error. The chain uses TRBV28 and TRBJ2-4, with 9 bases identical to TRBD2. Germline-derived CDR1 and CDR2 are MDHEN and SYDVKM. V shed 4 bases and J 7 bases; nucleotides not matched to a gene: 5. The CDR3 covers 14 residues. As DNA, the CDR3 is TGTGCCAGCAGTTCGATCAGCGGGAGGAACATTCAGTACCTC. It codes for CASSSISGRNIQYL.

As regards this clone: A far larger clone is only one base removed, so a read error is likely. The chain couples TRBV7-3 to TRBJ1-1; 9 bases are a match to TRBD1. The length of the CDR3 is 14 residues. Germline-derived CDR1 and CDR2 are SGHTA and FQGTGA. The chain's CDR3 is CASSVTGGNTESFF. CDR3 coding DNA: TGTGCCAGCAGCGTGACAGGGGGGAACACTGAATCTTTCTTT.

CDR3 protein: CAWSLQGGREQYF. The CDR3 DNA follows: TGTGCCTGGAGTCTGCAGGGGGGACGGGAGCAGTACTTC. V is TRBV30 and J is TRBJ2-7; possible D gene TRBD1, 7 bases. The ends were cut back, 2 bases at V and 7 bases at J, with 15 bases in the middle. The length of the CDR3 is 13 residues. Per the germline V gene, CDR1 is GTSNPN and CDR2 is SVGIG (reference sequence).

The chain couples TRBV27 to TRBJ2-7; D might be TRBD1 or TRBD2, each matching 5 bases. The V end lost 5 bases, the J end lost 9 bases, and 14 bases lay between the germline ends. The CDR3 is made up of 12 amino acids. Germline values: CDR1 MNHEY, CDR2 SMNVEV (reference sequence). CDR3 region: CASSVPRGRQYF. For the CDR3, the DNA is TGTGCCAGCAGTGTACCTCGGGGACGGCAGTACTTC.

This chain uses TRBV30 with TRBJ2-1, with D possibly being TRBD2 (7 bases). Trimming took off 0 bases at V and 9 bases at J, with 18 bases between the two ends. CDR1 GTSNPN and CDR2 SVGIG come from the germline V gene (reference sequence). The CDR3 is made up of 15 amino acids. Here the CDR3 DNA reads TGTGCCTGGAGTGTTTCGTATCGGGGGGCTGGTGAGCAGTTCTTC. Its translation: CAWSVSYRGAGEQFF.

The genes are TRBV7-6 and TRBJ2-1; 9 bases map to TRBD2. Trimming at V came to 5 bases and at J to 9 bases, leaving 23 bases not matched to a gene. Germline values: CDR1 SGHVS, CDR2 FNYEAQ. The CDR3 is 19 residues long. The DNA for the CDR3 is TGTGCCAGCAGCCGACCGGGACTAGCTTTAGCGGGAGCAATGGGTGAGCAGTTCTTC. Translating it yields CASSRPGLALAGAMGEQFF.

This chain links TRBV28 with TRBJ1-5; D gene unclear. Per germline, CDR1 MDHEN and CDR2 SYDVKM. The CDR3 covers 14 residues. V lost 4 bases and J 7 bases, leaving 14 bases between the germline ends. DNA for the CDR3: TGTGCCAGCAGTTCGCCCTCGGCGGGACAGCCCCAGCATTTT. Translation gives CASSSPSAGQPQHF.

The V gene is TRBV19, the J gene TRBJ2-1; D perhaps matches TRBD1 (5 bases). Germline CDR1 LNHDA, CDR2 SQIVND (reference sequence). V lost 3 bases and J lost 0, with 9 bases in between. There are 15 residues in the CDR3. CDR3 sequence reads: CASSIQQVSYNEQFF. The CDR3 bases are TGTGCCAGTAGTATTCAACAGGTCTCCTACAATGAGCAGTTCTTC.